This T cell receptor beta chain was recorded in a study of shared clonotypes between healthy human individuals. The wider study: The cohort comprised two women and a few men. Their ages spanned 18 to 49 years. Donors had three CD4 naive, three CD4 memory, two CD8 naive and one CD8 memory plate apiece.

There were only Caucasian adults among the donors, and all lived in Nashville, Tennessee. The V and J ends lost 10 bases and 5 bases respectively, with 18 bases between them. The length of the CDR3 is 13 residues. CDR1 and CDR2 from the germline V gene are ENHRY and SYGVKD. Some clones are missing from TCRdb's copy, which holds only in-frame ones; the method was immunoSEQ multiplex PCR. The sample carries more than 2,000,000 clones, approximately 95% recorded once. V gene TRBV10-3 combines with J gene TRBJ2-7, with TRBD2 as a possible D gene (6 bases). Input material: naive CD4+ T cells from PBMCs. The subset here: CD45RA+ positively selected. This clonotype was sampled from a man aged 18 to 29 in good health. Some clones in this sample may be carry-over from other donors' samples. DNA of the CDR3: TGTGCCACATCCTCCCGGGAGAAGAACGAGCAGTACTTC. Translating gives CATSSREKNEQYF.